The next 21 T cell receptor beta chains were all read from a single sample in a study of Ad26.COV2.S vaccination and SARS-CoV-2 variants. TCRdb's copy holds only in-frame clones and misses some; the assay was immunoSEQ multiplex PCR. The table has about 470,000 clones, less than 95% seen once. Treatment noted: some 20 received Ad26.COV2.S at low or high dose, single or two shots; 5 received placebo; per-sample allocation not given. Collection of samples fell on day 63 after the first vaccine or placebo injection. The sequences come from peripheral blood, collected in a trial of Ad26.COV2.S vaccine versus placebo. Receptor source: a person aged 18-65 years who received the Ad26.COV2.S COVID-19 vaccine or a placebo.

This rearrangement joins TRBV4-3 to TRBJ1-6; no reliable D call. The V gene's germline CDR1 is LGHNA and CDR2 YSLEER. The CDR3 runs to 14 residues. Trimming left V 0 bases short and J 6 bases short, with 6 bases between. The CDR3 DNA reads as TGCGCCAGCAGCCAAGATCGGGTTAATTCACCCCTCCACTTT. Protein sequence: CASSQDRVNSPLHF.

This clone was recorded only once. The chain links TRBV18 to TRBJ1-2; 7 bases match TRBD1. The germline gives CDR1 KGHSH, CDR2 LQKENI. After removal of 3 bases from V and 1 base from J, the junction contained 2 bases not matched to a gene. The CDR3 runs 14 residues. This CDR3 is CASSPDRNNYGYTF. The CDR3 bases are TGTGCCAGCTCACCGGACAGGAATAACTATGGCTACACCTTC.

This clone has only one observation. V gene TRBV28 combines with J gene TRBJ2-3, with TRBD2 matching 9 bases. This CDR3 spans 15 amino acids. After removal of 3 bases from V and 3 bases from J, the junction contained 4 bases not matched to a gene. CDR1 is MDHEN, CDR2 SYDVKM, per germline. CDR3 sequence (DNA): TGTGCCAGCAGTTTTTTGACTAGCGGAACAGATACGCAGTATTTT. Translating it yields CASSFLTSGTDTQYF.

In this sample, this clone turned up once. This chain joins TRBV7-9 and TRBJ1-4, with TRBD1 as a possible D gene (5 bases). There are 15 residues in the CDR3. Germline V CDR1 and CDR2: SEHNR, FQNEAQ (reference sequence). V lost 4 bases and J 5 bases, leaving 14 bases between the germline ends. CDR3 in amino acids: CASSSEGAGNEKLFF. CDR3 nucleotides: TGTGCCAGCAGCTCAGAAGGGGCGGGCAATGAAAAACTGTTTTTT.

The chain carries TRBV5-6 and TRBJ2-1; 7 bases align to TRBD1. J gave up 9 bases and V 4 bases, and 10 bases lay outside the gene matches. The CDR3 sequence is 14 residues long. Germline loops: CDR1 SGHDT, CDR2 YYEEEE. The DNA of the CDR3 is TGTGCCAGCAGCCCCATGTCCCGGACAGGTGAGCAGTTCTTC. Protein: CASSPMSRTGEQFF.

The chain carries TRBV7-9 and TRBJ2-3; D is unresolved. CDR1 and CDR2 (germline): SEHNR, FQNEAQ (reference sequence). The V and J ends lost 4 bases and 8 bases respectively, with 10 bases between them. This CDR3 is 12 amino acids long. The CDR3 DNA reads as TGTGCCAGCAGCTCTGACTGGGGTACGCAGTATTTT. Translating it yields CASSSDWGTQYF.

This chain uses TRBV10-3 with TRBJ2-5; 10 bases fit TRBD2. This CDR3 has 17 residues. With 0 bases clipped from V and 1 base from J, the junction kept 5 bases outside the gene matches. The germline CDR1 and CDR2 sequences are ENHRY and SYGVKD. The CDR3 DNA reads as TGTGCCATCAGTGAGTCGGGGCTAGCGGGGGTCCAAGAGACCCAGTACTTC. Amino acids: CAISESGLAGVQETQYF.

The rearrangement joins TRBV27 to TRBJ2-7, with a possible D match to TRBD2 (6 bases). Per the germline V gene, CDR1 is MNHEY and CDR2 is SMNVEV (reference sequence). The CDR3 covers 14 residues. The V end lost 3 bases, the J end lost 1 base, and 10 bases lay between the germline ends. CDR3 sequence reads: CASSLEGLSYEQYF. Written as DNA, the CDR3 is TGTGCCAGCAGTTTGGAGGGATTATCCTACGAGCAGTACTTC.

The chain is built from TRBV6-2 or TRBV6-3 and TRBJ2-7; 15 bases map to TRBD2. V lost 2 bases, J lost 3 bases, and 5 bases stayed unmatched. The germline gives CDR1 MNHEY, CDR2 SVGEGT. The CDR3 covers 17 residues. In DNA, the CDR3 is TGTGCCAGCAGTTACGGGACTAGCGGGAGGTCCCTCTACGAGCAGTACTTC. This encodes CASSYGTSGRSLYEQYF.

The chain joins TRBV7-8 to TRBJ2-7; the match to TRBD2 covers 9 bases. CDR3 size: 15 residues. With 5 bases clipped from V and 3 bases from J, the junction kept 8 bases outside the gene matches. In germline, CDR1 is SGHVS, CDR2 FQNEAQ. CDR3 residues: CASSLGTSSLYEQYF. The CDR3 DNA follows: TGTGCCAGCAGCCTTGGGACTAGCAGTCTCTACGAGCAGTACTTC.

This clone has just one count. The J gene is TRBJ2-3, the V gene TRBV4-1; 8 nucleotides align to TRBD2. The CDR3 totals 16 residues. The germline gives CDR1 MGHRA, CDR2 YSYEKL. V trimming: 1 base; J trimming: 5 bases; junction bases outside the gene matches: 8. CDR3 region: CASSQVREVPGDTQYF. CDR3 sequence (DNA): TGCGCCAGCAGCCAAGTGCGGGAGGTACCCGGAGATACGCAGTATTTT.

The rearrangement links TRBV28 to TRBJ2-3; 12 bases match TRBD2. The CDR3 covers 18 residues. V lost 2 bases, J lost 0 bases, and 6 bases stayed unmatched. Per germline, CDR1 MDHEN and CDR2 SYDVKM. In DNA form, the CDR3 reads TGTGCCAGCAGTTTACTAGCGGGAGGGAGTTCTAGCACAGATACGCAGTATTTT. Its translation is CASSLLAGGSSSTDTQYF. Using reference TRBV28 and TRBJ2-3 for the parts outside the CDR3, the full variable domain is DVKVTQSSRYLVKRTGEKVFLECVQDMDHENMFWYRQDPGLGLRLIYFSYDVKMKEKGDIPEGYSVSREKKERFSLILESASTNQTSMYLCASSLLAGGSSSTDTQYFGPGTRLTVL.

The genes are TRBV27 and TRBJ2-3; D is perhaps TRBD1 (6 bases). Trimming removed 5 bases at V and 2 bases at J, with 17 bases between. The V gene's germline CDR1 is MNHEY and CDR2 SMNVEV (reference sequence). The CDR3 extends over 16 amino acids. The DNA of the CDR3 is TGTGCCAGCAGTGATAGGGGGAGCGTTTTCACAGATACGCAGTATTTT. Its translation: CASSDRGSVFTDTQYF.

This chain uses TRBV18 with TRBJ2-3; possibly TRBD1 for D (5 bases). The ends were cut back, 0 bases at V and 2 bases at J, with 12 bases in the middle. Germline loops: CDR1 KGHSH, CDR2 LQKENI. This CDR3 has 16 amino acids. Here the CDR3 reads CASSPPGRAATDTQYF. In DNA form, the CDR3 reads TGTGCCAGCTCACCACCGGGCAGGGCGGCCACAGATACGCAGTATTTT. Using reference TRBV18 and TRBJ2-3 for the parts outside the CDR3, the full variable domain is NAGVMQNPRHLVRRRGQEARLRCSPMKGHSHVYWYRQLPEEGLKFMVYLQKENIIDESGMPKERFSAEFPKEGPSILRIQQVVRGDSAAYFCASSPPGRAATDTQYFGPGTRLTVL.

This clone was observed once. The chain joins TRBV12-3 or TRBV12-4 to TRBJ2-4; the D is unclear. There are 13 residues in the CDR3. Trimming stripped 3 bases from V and 2 bases from J, with 5 bases between. CDR3 coding DNA: TGTGCCAGCAGTTTCAGGACCAAAAACATTCAGTACTTC. Translation: CASSFRTKNIQYF.

This clone was detected only a few times. The genes are TRBV6-1 and TRBJ1-2; 10 positions agree with TRBD1. With 3 bases clipped from V and 6 bases from J, the junction kept 4 bases outside the gene matches. Germline assignment: CDR1 MNHNS and CDR2 SASEGT. CDR3 length equals 14 residues. CDR3 nucleotides: TGTGCCAGCAGTGATAAGACAGGGGGCCATGGCTACACCTTC. It encodes CASSDKTGGHGYTF.

The V call is TRBV7-9, the J call TRBJ1-2; possibly TRBD1 for D (6 bases). V was clipped by 0 bases and J by 8 bases, with 16 bases between them. CDR1 and CDR2 (germline): SEHNR, FQNEAQ (reference sequence). The CDR3 contains 15 residues. CDR3 DNA: TGTGCCAGCAGCTTAGCGCTAGGCGCAGGGGAAGGCTACACCTTC. This gives the protein CASSLALGAGEGYTF.

This sequence joins TRBV5-6 and TRBJ1-2, with unresolved D. V was clipped by 2 bases and J by 14 bases, with 13 bases between them. CDR1 is SGHDT and CDR2 is YYEEEE in the germline V gene. CDR3 length: 11 residues. The CDR3 region has the DNA TGTGCCAGCAGCTTAGAAGGATCCCTAACCTTC. Translating gives CASSLEGSLTF.

This chain joins TRBV29-1 and TRBJ1-2; TRBD1 aligns across 7 bases. This CDR3 has 12 residues. The trim removed 6 bases at V and 6 bases at J, leaving 7 bases unmatched. CDR1 and CDR2 (germline): SQVTM, ANQGSEA. The CDR3 sequence is CSVRQGLHGYTF. The CDR3 region has the DNA TGCAGCGTCCGACAGGGTCTCCATGGCTACACCTTC.

CDR3 protein: CASSQVDSPAVDEQFF. The CDR3 nucleotides read TGCGCCAGCAGCCAAGTAGACAGCCCAGCGGTCGATGAGCAGTTCTTC. V usage is TRBV4-1 and J usage is TRBJ2-1; D might be TRBD1 or TRBD2, each matching 5 bases. This CDR3 has 16 amino acids. Trimming took 1 base from V and 8 from J, leaving 18 bases between them. The germline gives CDR1 MGHRA, CDR2 YSYEKL.

The chain couples TRBV2 to TRBJ1-1; 8 nucleotides line up with TRBD1. The V gene end was trimmed by 4 bases and the J gene end by 0 bases; junction bases not matched to a gene: 10. The CDR3 consists of 17 residues. From germline, CDR1 is SNHLY and CDR2 FYNNEI. The CDR3 region has the DNA TGTGCCAGCAGTGGGAGGACAGGGCCCCCTGTGAACACTGAAGCTTTCTTT. Amino acids: CASSGRTGPPVNTEAFF.